A single sample gave rise to the 16 T cell receptor beta chains below, sequenced in a study of T cell repertoires in cytomegalovirus infection. One entry per CDR3 protein, called by TCRdb with MiXCR from the reads. The sample contains about 890,000 distinct CDR3 sequences, around 29% of which appear only once. These TCRs' antigens remain unknown. The sequenced sample was cultured CD8+ T cells from PBMCs, obtained from culture after CMV antigen stimulation. All receptors come from a human donor in good health (CMV status not recorded). Some clones in this sample may be carry-over from other donors' samples.

This clonotype showed up many times. The chain uses TRBV7-6 and TRBJ2-1, with 10 bases identical to TRBD2. In germline, CDR1 is SGHVS, CDR2 FNYEAQ. The CDR3 extends over 16 amino acids. V lost 1 base, J lost 11 bases, and 11 bases stayed unmatched. The CDR3: CASSLDSGLAGGKQFF. The CDR3 DNA reads TGTGCCAGCAGCTTAGACTCTGGATTAGCGGGGGGCAAGCAGTTCTTC. The whole variable domain, filled in from reference TRBV7-6 and TRBJ2-1, reads GAGVSQSPRYKVTKRGQDVALRCDPISGHVSLYWYRQALGQGPEFLTYFNYEAQQDKSGLPNDRFSAERPEGSISTLTIQRTEQRDSAMYRCASSLDSGLAGGKQFFGPGTRLTVL.

This chain joins TRBV25-1 and TRBJ2-7; TRBD2 matches at 7 bases. CDR3 size: 17 residues. The germline V gene encodes CDR1 MGHDK and CDR2 SYGVNS. With V trimmed by 3 bases and J by 2 bases, 13 bases remained unmatched. The CDR3 nucleotides read TGTGCCAGCAGTGAGCCCGGGACTACCCTGCACCCCTACGAGCAGTACGTC. This translates into CASSEPGTTLHPYEQYV.

This chain's CDR3 is CASSLREIAKNIQYF. Here the CDR3 DNA reads TGTGCCAGCAGTTTAAGGGAAATAGCCAAAAACATTCAGTACTTC. V is TRBV27 and J is TRBJ2-4; D unclear. Germline CDR1 and CDR2: MNHEY and SMNVEV (reference sequence). CDR3 length equals 15 residues. Trimming stripped 2 bases from V and 0 bases from J, with 8 bases between.

The chain combines TRBV9 with TRBJ1-4; TRBD1 might be the D (5 bases). CDR3 length: 17 residues. The germline V gene encodes CDR1 SGDLS and CDR2 YYNGEE. Trimming shortened V by 0 bases and J by 5 bases, and 17 bases separated the two germline ends. DNA for the CDR3: TGTGCCAGCAGCGTAGCTTCGGGGGGACGGAGGAATGAAAAACTGTTTTTT. Residues: CASSVASGGRRNEKLFF.

V and J are TRBV6-5 and TRBJ1-4; D not certain. Germline CDR1 reads MNHEY; CDR2 reads SVGAGI. Trimming stripped 3 bases from V and 0 bases from J, with 14 bases between. The CDR3 length is 17 residues. DNA of the CDR3: TGTGCCAGCAGTTATGTCCAAACCCCTGCAACTAATGAAAAACTGTTTTTT. Protein: CASSYVQTPATNEKLFF.

This clonotype has only a few counts. This chain uses TRBV2 with TRBJ1-3; D remains unclear. Germline CDR1 and CDR2: SNHLY and FYNNEI. V shed 7 bases and J shed 3 bases, with 4 bases lying between them. CDR3 length: 11 residues. The CDR3 DNA is TGTGCCAGCAACTTTGGAAACACCATATATTTT. This gives the protein CASNFGNTIYF. Filled out from reference TRBV2 and TRBJ1-3, the complete variable domain reads EPEVTQTPSHQVTQMGQEVILRCVPISNHLYFYWYRQILGQKVEFLVSFYNNEISEKSEIFDDQFSVERPDGSNFTLKIRSTKLEDSAMYFCASNFGNTIYFGEGSWLTVV.

Here the CDR3 reads CASGLGSQVNTEAFF. The DNA for the CDR3 is TGTGCTAGTGGTTTGGGGAGCCAGGTGAACACTGAAGCTTTCTTT. This chain links TRBV12-5 with TRBJ1-1; unclear D gene. The CDR3 runs 15 residues. CDR1 and CDR2 (germline): LGHNT, FRNRAP. Trimming shortened V by 1 base and J by 0 bases, and 9 bases separated the two germline ends.

This clonotype was picked up many times. This chain joins TRBV7-8 and TRBJ2-3; D unclear. This CDR3 has 15 residues. Germline lookup yields CDR1 SGHVS and CDR2 FQNEAQ. V gave up 5 bases and J gave up 2 bases, with 14 bases separating them. CDR3 protein: CASSPFFGLTDTQYF. The CDR3 region has the DNA TGTGCCAGCAGCCCTTTTTTTGGTCTCACAGATACGCAGTATTTT.

This clonotype was picked up a small number of times. The chain joins TRBV4-1 to TRBJ1-1; D remains ambiguous. Germline V gives CDR1 MGHRA, CDR2 YSYEKL. With 5 bases removed from V and 4 bases from J, the gap between germline ends came to 17 bases. The CDR3 loop spans 15 amino acids. CDR3 sequence reads: CASSSPGKGSTEAFF. CDR3 DNA: TGCGCCAGCAGCTCGCCGGGTAAGGGCAGCACTGAAGCTTTCTTT.

V is TRBV6-1 and J is TRBJ1-2, with D possibly TRBD1 on 6 matching bases. From germline, CDR1 is MNHNS and CDR2 SASEGT. V gave up 0 bases and J gave up 4 bases, with 12 bases separating them. This CDR3 spans 15 amino acids. The CDR3 DNA is TGTGCCAGCAGTGAAGCGGGGGGGGGCGGCTATGGCTACACCTTC. Protein: CASSEAGGGGYGYTF.

This clonotype turned up a few times. The chain has TRBV6-1 and TRBJ2-1, with 7 bases matching TRBD2. The germline CDR1 and CDR2 sequences are MNHNS and SASEGT. CDR3 length: 15 amino acids. J lost 4 bases, V lost 6 bases, and 9 bases had no gene match. This CDR3 reads CASSLRWGGYNEQFF. The CDR3 region has the DNA TGTGCCAGCAGCCTGAGGTGGGGGGGGTACAATGAGCAGTTCTTC.

CDR3 sequence: CASSITGGLYNEQFF. As DNA, the CDR3 is TGTGCCAGCAGCATTACAGGGGGCTTATACAATGAGCAGTTCTTC. The chain links TRBV27 to TRBJ2-1; 9 nucleotides agree with TRBD1. The germline gives CDR1 MNHEY, CDR2 SMNVEV (reference sequence). The V gene end was trimmed by 6 bases and the J gene end by 4 bases; junction bases not matched to a gene: 7. This CDR3 is built from 15 residues.

There are a few counts of this clonotype. The chain joins TRBV10-3 to TRBJ2-3; D might be TRBD2 (5 bases). Between the trimmed V and J ends, which lost 3 bases and 2 bases, there was a span of 15 bases. Germline values: CDR1 ENHRY, CDR2 SYGVKD. There are 16 residues in the CDR3. The CDR3 region is CAISDGESLDTDTQYF. CDR3 coding DNA: TGTGCCATCAGTGACGGGGAGAGCCTTGACACAGATACGCAGTATTTT.

This clonotype occurred once. The gene calls are TRBV5-8 and TRBJ2-3; possible D gene TRBD1, 6 bases. V lost 0 bases and J 1 base, leaving 18 bases between the germline ends. The CDR3 has 18 residues. The germline gives CDR1 SGHTS, CDR2 YDEGEE. The CDR3 DNA reads as TGTGCCAGCAGCTTGGGACCCCAAGACAGGACTTGCACAGATACGCAGTATTTT. The encoded protein is CASSLGPQDRTCTDTQYF. Using reference TRBV5-8 and TRBJ2-3 for the parts outside the CDR3, the full variable domain is EAGVTQSPTHLIKTRGQQATLRCSPISGHTSVYWYQQALGLGLQFLLWYDEGEERNRGNFPPRFSGRQFPNYSSELNVNALELEDSALYLCASSLGPQDRTCTDTQYFGPGTRLTVL.

The sample holds one count of this clonotype. This CDR3 is missing its conserved last phenylalanine or tryptophan, likely due to a read error. The CDR3 here is CASDWGQGESEQYL. CDR3 bases: TGCGCCAGCGACTGGGGACAGGGGGAATCCGAGCAGTACCTC. This chain connects TRBV5-1 to TRBJ2-7; 11 bases fit TRBD1. Germline V gene lookup returns CDR1 SGHRS and CDR2 YFSETQ. Unmatched junction bases numbered 9, after V lost 7 bases and J lost 6 bases. The CDR3 runs 14 residues.

This clonotype was counted only a few times. The V call is TRBV10-3, the J call TRBJ2-3, with 11 bases aligning to TRBD2. Trimming cost V 6 bases and J 0 bases; bases outside gene matches: 5. The CDR3 covers 16 residues. Germline lookup yields CDR1 ENHRY and CDR2 SYGVKD. In DNA form, the CDR3 reads TGTGCCATCAGGATCCGGACTAGCGGGAGCACAGATACGCAGTATTTT. Protein sequence: CAIRIRTSGSTDTQYF.